The T cell receptor beta chain described here comes from a study of T cells in Graves' hyperthyroidism and ophthalmopathy. This clonotype showed up many times. The CDR3 sequence is 14 residues long. Trimming left V 6 bases short and J 3 bases short, with 15 bases between. Amplification of TCR beta CDR3 regions used RNA as the template. Primed by the HTBI set, a first-round RT-PCR was run on the TCR CDR3. MiXCR, applied by TCRdb to the multiplex PCR reads, yields one record per CDR3 protein. The sample lists 550,000 to 800,000 distinct CDR3 sequences; around 15% were seen once. V gene TRBV12-3 or TRBV12-4 combines with J gene TRBJ2-7; tentative D call: TRBD1 (7 bases). Sequencing was done on a sample of blood. This clonotype originated in a man younger than 30 with Graves' hyperthyroidism. CDR3 DNA sequence: TGTGCCAGCAGCCCAGGGGGGACCTACTACGAGCAGTACTTC. This sequence encodes CASSPGGTYYEQYF.